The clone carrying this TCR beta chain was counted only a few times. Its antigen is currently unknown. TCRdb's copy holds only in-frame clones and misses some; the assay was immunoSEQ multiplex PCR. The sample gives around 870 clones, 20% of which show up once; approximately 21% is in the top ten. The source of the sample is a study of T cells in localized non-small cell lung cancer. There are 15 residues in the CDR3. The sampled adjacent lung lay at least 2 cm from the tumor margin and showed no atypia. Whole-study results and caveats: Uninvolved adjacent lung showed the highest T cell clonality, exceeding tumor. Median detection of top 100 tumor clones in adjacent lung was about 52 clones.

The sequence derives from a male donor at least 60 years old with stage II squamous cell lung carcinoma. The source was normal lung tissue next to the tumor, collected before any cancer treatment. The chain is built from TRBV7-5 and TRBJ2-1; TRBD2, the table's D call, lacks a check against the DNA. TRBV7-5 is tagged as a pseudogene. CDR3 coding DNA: TGTGCCAGCAGCTTAGGGGCGGGCCTCTACAATGAGCAGTTCTTC. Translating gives CASSLGAGLYNEQFF.